This T cell receptor beta chain was observed in a study of T cell responses to AZD1222 COVID-19 vaccine. The protocol was immunoSEQ multiplex PCR, while the TCRdb copy is restricted to in-frame clones and leaves out a portion. The profile shows about 140,000 clones, roughly 91% of them singletons. As regards this clone: The antigen is unknown.

V shed 4 bases, J shed 3 bases, and the junction held 5 bases outside the gene matches. Germline CDR1 MNHEY, CDR2 SVGEGT. The CDR3 spans 14 residues. Study observations and caveats: Unmutated variant regions reportedly attract nearly half of all spike-specific TCRs. Distributed over spike, vaccine-associated CD4 TCRs predominated at 160-218 and 743-854. Seropositive status at baseline applied to only a handful of AZD1222 recipients.

This clonotype was sampled from an adult in good health. The chain links TRBV6-2 or TRBV6-3 to TRBJ2-7; 8 nucleotides line up with TRBD1. The material sequenced was peripheral blood, taken on day 0 of AZD1222 vaccination. CDR3 residues: CASSSYRGIYEQYF. Here the CDR3 DNA reads TGTGCCAGCAGTTCGTACAGGGGGATCTACGAGCAGTACTTC.